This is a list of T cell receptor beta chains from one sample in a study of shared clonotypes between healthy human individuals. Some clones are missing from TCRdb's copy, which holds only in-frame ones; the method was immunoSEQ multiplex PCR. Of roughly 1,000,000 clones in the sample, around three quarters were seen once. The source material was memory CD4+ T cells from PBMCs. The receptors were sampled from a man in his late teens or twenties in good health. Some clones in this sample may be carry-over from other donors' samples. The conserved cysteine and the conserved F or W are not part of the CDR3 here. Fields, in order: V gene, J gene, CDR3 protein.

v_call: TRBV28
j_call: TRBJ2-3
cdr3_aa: ASSALGTITDTQY

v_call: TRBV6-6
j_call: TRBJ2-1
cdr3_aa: ASSTLGSSYNEQF

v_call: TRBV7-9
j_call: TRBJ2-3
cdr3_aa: ASSPGAGDTDTQY

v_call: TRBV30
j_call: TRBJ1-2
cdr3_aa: AWSPSLGTGGTYGYT

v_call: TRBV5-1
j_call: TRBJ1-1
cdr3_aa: ASSLGTARLVNTEAF

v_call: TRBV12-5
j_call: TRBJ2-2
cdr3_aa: ASGFGGNLPGELF

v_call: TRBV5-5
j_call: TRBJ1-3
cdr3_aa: ASSTADTSSGNTIY

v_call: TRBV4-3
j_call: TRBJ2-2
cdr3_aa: ASSQVPLAGGTLTGELF

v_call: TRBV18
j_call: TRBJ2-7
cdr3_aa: ASSQPGLAAYEQY

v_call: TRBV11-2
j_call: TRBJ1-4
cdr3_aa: ASSPQGGGKLF

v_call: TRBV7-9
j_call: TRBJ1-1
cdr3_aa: ASSFITGYTEAF

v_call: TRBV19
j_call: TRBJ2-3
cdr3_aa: ASSLTSGTWTQY

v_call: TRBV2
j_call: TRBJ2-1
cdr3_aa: ASTGDSLKGQF

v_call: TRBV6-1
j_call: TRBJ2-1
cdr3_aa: ASSDPWTGNNEQF

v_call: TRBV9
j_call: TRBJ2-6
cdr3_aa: ASSVGSGANVLT

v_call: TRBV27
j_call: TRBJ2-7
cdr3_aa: ASSLVSSYEQY

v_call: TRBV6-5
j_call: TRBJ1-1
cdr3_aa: ASRTQGYTNTEAF

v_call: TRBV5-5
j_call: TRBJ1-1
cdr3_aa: ASSLQGRTEAF

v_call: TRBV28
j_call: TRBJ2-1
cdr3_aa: ASTGQGDKF

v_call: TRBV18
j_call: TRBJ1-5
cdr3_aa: ASTHGEGQPQH

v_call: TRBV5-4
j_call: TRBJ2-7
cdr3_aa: ASSAQPSGSLYEQY

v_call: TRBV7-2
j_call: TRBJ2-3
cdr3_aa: ASLPRLAGDSY

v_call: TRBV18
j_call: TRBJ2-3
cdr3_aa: ASSPGGIDTQY

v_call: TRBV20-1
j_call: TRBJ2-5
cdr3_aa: SAIKETQY

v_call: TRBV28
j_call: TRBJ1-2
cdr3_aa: ASQMPGGAYGYT

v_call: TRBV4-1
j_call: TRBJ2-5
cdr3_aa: ASSPYSGRGETQY

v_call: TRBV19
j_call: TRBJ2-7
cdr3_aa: ASRPTSGRYEQY

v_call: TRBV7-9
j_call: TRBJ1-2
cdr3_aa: ASSLLQGAHGPQGIGYT

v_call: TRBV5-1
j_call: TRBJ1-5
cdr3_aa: ASSNSTGTHGPQH

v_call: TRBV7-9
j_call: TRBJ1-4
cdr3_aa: ASSLLTGAATNEKLF

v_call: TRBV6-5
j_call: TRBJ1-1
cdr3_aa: ASSYWVTGGNTEAF

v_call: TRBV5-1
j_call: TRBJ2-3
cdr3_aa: ASSWGQGEGTQY

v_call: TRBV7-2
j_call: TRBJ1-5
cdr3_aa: ASSADRGGNQPQH

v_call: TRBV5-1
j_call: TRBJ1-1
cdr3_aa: ASSLKVSTEAF

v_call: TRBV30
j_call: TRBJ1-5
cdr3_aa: AWSRAGDQPQH

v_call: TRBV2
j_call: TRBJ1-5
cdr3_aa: ASTQEGKNNQPQH

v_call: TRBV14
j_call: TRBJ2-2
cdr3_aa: ASSQTIGGSNTGELF

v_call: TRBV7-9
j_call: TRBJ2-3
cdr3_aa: ASSWIGGTDTQY

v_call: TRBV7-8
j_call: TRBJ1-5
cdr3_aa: ASSPRRQEISNQPQH

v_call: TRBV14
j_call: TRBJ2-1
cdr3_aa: ASSQDLAINEQF

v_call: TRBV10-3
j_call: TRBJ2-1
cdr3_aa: AIRRGSPYNEQF

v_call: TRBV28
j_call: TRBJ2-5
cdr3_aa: ASSLWGQGAYETQY